These T cell receptor beta chains were read from a single sample in a study of identical twins. TCRdb itself ran the 5' RACE reads through MiXCR, one entry per CDR3 protein. Here the sample spans approximately 1.8 million distinct CDR3 sequences, 25% to 35% being singletons. The sequenced sample consisted of cord blood. Source of these receptors: a newborn girl in good health. The CDR3 runs from the conserved cysteine through the conserved F or W. A D gene is named only where the DNA matches it firmly.

d_gene	v_gene	j_gene	CDR3aa
.	TRBV21-1	TRBJ1-2	CASSKSQNYGYTF
.	TRBV3-1	TRBJ2-7	CASSQRQTTYEQYF
TRBD2	TRBV7-2	TRBJ2-1	CASSLAPGLAGVLGLAYNEQFF
TRBD2	TRBV20-1	TRBJ2-3	CSAGSAGGGTQYF
TRBD1	TRBV3-1	TRBJ2-1	CASSHPGQGRDNEQFF
TRBD1	TRBV3-1	TRBJ2-3	CASSKTGGLKADTQYF
TRBD2	TRBV6-2/TRBV6-3	TRBJ2-5	CASSYSMGLLAGSYNEQYF
TRBD1	TRBV5-1	TRBJ2-7	CATRTGPSSYEQYF
.	TRBV12-3/TRBV12-4	TRBJ1-2	CASSLATGNANYGYTF
.	TRBV6-1	TRBJ1-2	CASSENQGIYGYTF
.	TRBV3-1	TRBJ2-3	CASSPSGAGTDTQYF
.	TRBV2	TRBJ1-1	CASRRATGIEAFF
.	TRBV12-3/TRBV12-4	TRBJ2-1	CASSLATSNEQFF
TRBD2	TRBV28	TRBJ2-5	CASSLASGRSSETQYF
TRBD2	TRBV28	TRBJ2-1	CASSFGLAGGETYNEQFF
TRBD2	TRBV20-1	TRBJ2-1	CSASRLTSELGNEQFF
.	TRBV5-1	TRBJ2-3	CASSLRAAESTDTQYF
.	TRBV2	TRBJ2-7	CASSEALPGSSYEQYF
.	TRBV28	TRBJ1-2	CASSYGTAYYGYTF
TRBD2	TRBV20-1	TRBJ2-5	CSATGLAGGRETQYF
.	TRBV10-3	TRBJ1-5	CAISEQGGDQPQHF
.	TRBV11-1	.	CASSLASLRNEQYF
.	TRBV7-6	TRBJ2-1	CASSSWKLGSYNEQFF